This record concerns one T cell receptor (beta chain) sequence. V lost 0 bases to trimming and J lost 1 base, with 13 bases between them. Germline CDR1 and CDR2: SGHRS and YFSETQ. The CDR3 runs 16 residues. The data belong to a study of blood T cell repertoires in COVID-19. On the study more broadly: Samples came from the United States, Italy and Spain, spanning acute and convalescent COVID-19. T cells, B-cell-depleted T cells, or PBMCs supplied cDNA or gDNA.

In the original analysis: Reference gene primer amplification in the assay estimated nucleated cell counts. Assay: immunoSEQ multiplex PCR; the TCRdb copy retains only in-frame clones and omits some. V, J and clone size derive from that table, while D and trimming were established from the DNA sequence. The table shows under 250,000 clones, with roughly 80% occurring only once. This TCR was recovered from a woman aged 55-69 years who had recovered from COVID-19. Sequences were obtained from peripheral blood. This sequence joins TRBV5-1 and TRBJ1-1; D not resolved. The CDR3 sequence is CASSLARQEGNTEAFF. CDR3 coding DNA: TGCGCCAGCAGCTTGGCGCGCCAGGAGGGGAACACTGAAGCTTTCTTT.